The following is a T cell receptor beta chain sequence with its context. Sample-barcoded 5' priming and a J-beta primer mix drove a second PCR of roughly 7 to 11 cycles. MiXCR, applied by TCRdb to the 5' RACE reads, yields one record per CDR3 protein. The sample consists of around 800,000 distinct CDR3 sequences, less than 80% of them appearing once. V lost 0 bases and J 4 bases, leaving 19 bases between the germline ends. The CDR3 sequence is 18 residues long. The germline V gene has CDR1 MNHEY and CDR2 SVGAGI. This entry comes from a study of blood T cells in healthy people across ages. This chain uses TRBV6-5 with TRBJ2-1, with D perhaps assigned TRBD1 or TRBD2 (5 bases each). The sample comprised blood. The sequence derives from a man aged 25-45 years in good health. The CDR3 DNA reads as TGTGCCAGCAGTTACTCTAGGGGAACGCGACTAATATACAATGAGCAGTTCTTC. It codes for CASSYSRGTRLIYNEQFF.